The rows below give T cell receptor beta chains drawn from one sample of a study of lymphopenia after photon versus proton radiotherapy. The assay was immunoSEQ multiplex PCR, and TCRdb's table has in-frame clones only and misses some. The sample includes under 20,000 clones, 88% of them seen just once. Source: peripheral blood, taken from a patient treated with proton-based radiotherapy. The receptor set was obtained from a man aged 65-85 years with pancreatic cancer. Both conserved end residues are part of each CDR3. D genes are given only for firm matches. Not every row has a clone size; where given, it reads once, few, many or a size class.

d_gene: -
v_gene: TRBV7-2
abundance: -
j_gene: TRBJ1-4
CDR3aa: CASSPSPTATNEKLFF
CDR3nt: TGTGCCAGCAGCCCTTCCCCGACAGCAACTAATGAAAAACTGTTTTTT

d_gene: TRBD1
v_gene: TRBV19
abundance: -
j_gene: TRBJ1-4
CDR3aa: CASSNRGGGEKLFF
CDR3nt: TGTGCCAGTAGTAACAGGGGGGGTGGAGAAAAACTGTTTTTT

d_gene: -
v_gene: TRBV7-6
abundance: -
j_gene: TRBJ2-3
CDR3aa: CASALRGVTDTQYF
CDR3nt: TGTGCCAGCGCCTTACGCGGGGTCACAGATACGCAGTATTTT

d_gene: TRBD1
v_gene: TRBV5-1
abundance: -
j_gene: TRBJ1-1
CDR3aa: CASSSTTGTAEAFF
CDR3nt: TGCGCCAGCAGCTCGACGACAGGGACTGCTGAAGCTTTCTTT

d_gene: -
v_gene: TRBV25-1
abundance: -
j_gene: TRBJ1-1
CDR3aa: CASSEYVNTEAFF
CDR3nt: TGTGCCAGCAGTGAATACGTGAACACTGAAGCTTTCTTT

d_gene: -
v_gene: TRBV10-3
abundance: -
j_gene: TRBJ1-2
CDR3aa: CAISGVGLHYGYTF
CDR3nt: TGTGCCATCAGTGGAGTCGGGCTACACTATGGCTACACCTTC

d_gene: -
v_gene: TRBV6-5
abundance: -
j_gene: TRBJ1-5
CDR3aa: CASSPTQGFAQPQHF
CDR3nt: TGTGCCAGCAGTCCTACACAGGGTTTTGCTCAGCCCCAGCATTTT

d_gene: -
v_gene: TRBV13
abundance: -
j_gene: TRBJ2-2
CDR3aa: CASSFRVLSNTGELFF
CDR3nt: TGTGCCAGCAGCTTCCGGGTGCTGAGTAACACCGGGGAGCTGTTTTTT

d_gene: -
v_gene: TRBV15
abundance: -
j_gene: TRBJ1-5
CDR3aa: CATSRQVSNQPQHF
CDR3nt: TGTGCCACCAGCAGACAGGTTAGCAATCAGCCCCAGCATTTT

d_gene: -
v_gene: TRBV21-1
abundance: -
j_gene: TRBJ1-5
CDR3aa: CGQGQGDGICNQPQHF
CDR3nt: TGCGGGCAGGGGCAGGGGGATGGTATTTGCAATCAGCCCCAGCATTTT

d_gene: TRBD1
v_gene: TRBV5-1
abundance: -
j_gene: TRBJ1-4
CDR3aa: CASSPDGQGENEKLFF
CDR3nt: TGCGCCAGCAGCCCGGATGGACAGGGAGAAAATGAAAAACTGTTTTTT

d_gene: TRBD1
v_gene: TRBV7-6
abundance: -
j_gene: TRBJ2-7
CDR3aa: CASSLGSAGTGVNYEQYF
CDR3nt: TGTGCCAGCAGCTTAGGGAGTGCGGGGACAGGGGTGAACTACGAGCAGTACTTC

d_gene: TRBD2
v_gene: TRBV19
abundance: -
j_gene: TRBJ2-3
CDR3aa: CASSWQRGLDTQYF
CDR3nt: TGTGCCAGTAGTTGGCAGCGGGGGTTAGATACGCAGTATTTT

d_gene: -
v_gene: TRBV6-5
abundance: -
j_gene: TRBJ1-6
CDR3aa: CASSYGHHNSPLHF
CDR3nt: TGTGCCAGCAGTTACGGACATCATAATTCACCCCTCCACTTT

d_gene: TRBD2
v_gene: TRBV6-5
abundance: -
j_gene: TRBJ2-5
CDR3aa: CASSYSGTSGQETQYF
CDR3nt: TGTGCCAGCAGTTACTCCGGGACTAGCGGCCAAGAGACCCAGTACTTC

d_gene: -
v_gene: TRBV5-6
abundance: -
j_gene: TRBJ2-7
CDR3aa: CASSGSSYEQYF
CDR3nt: TGTGCCAGCAGCGGGAGCTCCTACGAGCAGTACTTC

d_gene: -
v_gene: TRBV6-1
abundance: few
j_gene: TRBJ2-2
CDR3aa: CASIGRGVTGELFF
CDR3nt: TGTGCCAGCATCGGCAGGGGGGTCACCGGGGAGCTGTTTTTT

d_gene: -
v_gene: TRBV18
abundance: -
j_gene: TRBJ2-7
CDR3aa: CASSPPQVTAGYEQYF
CDR3nt: TGTGCCAGCTCACCACCGCAAGTCACGGCCGGATACGAGCAGTACTTC

d_gene: TRBD2
v_gene: TRBV5-5
abundance: once
j_gene: TRBJ2-7
CDR3aa: CASSLQFGTSGKYEQYF
CDR3nt: TGTGCCAGCAGCTTGCAGTTCGGGACTAGCGGGAAGTACGAGCAGTACTTC

d_gene: -
v_gene: TRBV7-9
abundance: -
j_gene: TRBJ1-4
CDR3aa: CASSLISGGRVNEKLFF
CDR3nt: TGTGCCAGCAGCTTAATCTCCGGAGGCAGGGTAAATGAAAAACTGTTTTTT

d_gene: -
v_gene: TRBV28
abundance: -
j_gene: TRBJ2-7
CDR3aa: CASTGSYEQYF
CDR3nt: TGTGCCAGTACAGGGTCCTACGAGCAGTACTTC

d_gene: -
v_gene: TRBV4-1
abundance: -
j_gene: TRBJ2-7
CDR3aa: CASSQVGMGLRDEQYF
CDR3nt: TGCGCCAGCAGCCAGGTAGGAATGGGTCTTAGGGACGAGCAGTACTTC

d_gene: -
v_gene: TRBV5-5
abundance: -
j_gene: TRBJ2-3
CDR3aa: CASSPWTGTDTQYF
CDR3nt: TGTGCCAGCAGCCCCTGGACCGGGACAGATACGCAGTATTTT

d_gene: TRBD1
v_gene: TRBV18
abundance: -
j_gene: TRBJ1-5
CDR3aa: CASSPGQGGRGNQPQHF
CDR3nt: TGTGCCAGCTCACCGGGACAGGGAGGTAGGGGCAATCAGCCCCAGCATTTT

d_gene: TRBD1
v_gene: TRBV19
abundance: -
j_gene: TRBJ1-4
CDR3aa: CASSIVPGQGDEKLFF
CDR3nt: TGTGCCAGTAGTATAGTCCCGGGACAGGGTGATGAAAAACTGTTTTTT

d_gene: -
v_gene: TRBV6-1
abundance: -
j_gene: TRBJ2-7
CDR3aa: CASSRDLSGIYEQYF
CDR3nt: TGTGCCAGCAGTAGGGACCTGAGTGGAATCTACGAGCAGTACTTC

d_gene: TRBD1
v_gene: TRBV2
abundance: -
j_gene: TRBJ1-5
CDR3aa: CASRAGTGNQPQHF
CDR3nt: TGTGCCAGCAGAGCCGGGACAGGGAATCAGCCCCAGCATTTT

d_gene: -
v_gene: TRBV5-1
abundance: -
j_gene: TRBJ1-4
CDR3aa: CASSPGKGGTNEKLFF
CDR3nt: TGCGCCAGCAGCCCCGGAAAGGGGGGGACTAATGAAAAACTGTTTTTT

d_gene: -
v_gene: TRBV14
abundance: -
j_gene: TRBJ2-4
CDR3aa: CASSQGGTIDIQYF
CDR3nt: TGTGCCAGCAGCCAGGGAGGGACAATAGACATTCAGTACTTC